The entry below gives a single T cell receptor beta chain sequence along with its context. Measured with immunoSEQ multiplex PCR; TCRdb has only the in-frame clones, and not every one. The sample includes 150,000 to 180,000 clones, 65% to 90% seen only once; the top ten take about 8.9%. The data were obtained in a study of blood T cell repertoires in COVID-19. On the study more broadly: Samples taken during acute and convalescent COVID-19 were collected in the United States, Italy and Spain.

In germline, CDR1 is MNHEY, CDR2 SVGEGT. The CDR3 spans 13 residues. V gave up 5 bases and J gave up 9 bases, with 14 bases separating them. The J gene is TRBJ2-1, the V gene TRBV6-2 or TRBV6-3; D not certain. This clonotype was sampled from a woman in her forties or fifties with acute or convalescent COVID-19. Material: peripheral blood. CDR3 protein: CASSKSFAGEQFF. The DNA for the CDR3 is TGTGCCAGCAGTAAATCTTTTGCAGGTGAGCAGTTCTTC.